This T cell receptor beta chain was observed in a study of CD8+ T cells in alopecia areata. Reverse transcribed after extraction, RNA yielded cDNA as the sequencing template. The assay was immunoSEQ multiplex PCR, and TCRdb's table has in-frame clones only and misses some. The sample lists 30,000 to 45,000 clones, 45% to 70% occurring once. After removal of 3 bases from V and 5 bases from J, the junction contained 12 bases not matched to a gene. The CDR3 contains 16 residues. Germline CDR1 is SGHAT and CDR2 is FQNNGV. CD4+ cells obtained from five patients were subjected to sorting into CD25+CD127- cells. The researchers isolated CD4+ and CD8+ T cells from PBMCs by sorting.

The sequenced sample was CD4+ Tregs sorted from blood. This receptor was obtained from a human donor with alopecia areata. V and J are TRBV11-2 and TRBJ2-5, with TRBD1 matching 7 bases. CDR3 loop: CASSFGTAGLGETQYF. DNA for the CDR3: TGTGCCAGCAGCTTCGGGACAGCAGGCCTCGGGGAGACCCAGTACTTC.